Each of the 8 T cell receptor beta chains below was sequenced from the same sample in a study of OX40 agonist ivuxolimab in advanced cancers. The library was generated by the immunoSEQ multiplex PCR assay. TCRdb's version of the immuneACCESS table is confined to in-frame rearrangements and falls short of the full clone set. An unresolved V gene accounts for under half of the shortfall where checked; the remainder is of unknown origin. This sample holds more than 45,000 clones; approximately 91% were observed only once. Around a fifth of the sample is in the top ten clones. Here the sequenced sample was CD4+ or CD8+ T cells sorted from blood, taken in a trial of the OX40 agonist ivuxolimab. All receptors come from an adult with an advanced solid tumor such as melanoma, head and neck, liver or kidney cancer.

The genes are TRBV9 and TRBJ2-5; maybe TRBD2 (7 bases). The CDR3 length is 15 residues. CDR1 is SGDLS and CDR2 is YYNGEE in the germline V gene. Trimming pared 4 bases from V and 4 bases from J, leaving 17 bases between. The CDR3 region is CASSLEGGAGETQYF. DNA for the CDR3: TGTGCCAGCAGCCTCGAGGGGGGGGCCGGAGAGACCCAGTACTTC.

V is TRBV9 and J is TRBJ2-5; D not resolved. CDR3 size: 12 residues. The V gene lost 1 base and the J gene lost 5 bases, with 6 bases spanning the gap. Germline assignment: CDR1 SGDLS and CDR2 YYNGEE. CDR3 in DNA: TGTGCCAGCAGCGTAACAGAGGAGACCCAGTACTTC. This codes for CASSVTEETQYF.

The gene calls are TRBV7-3 and TRBJ2-1; D not certain. Germline V gene lookup returns CDR1 SGHTA and CDR2 FQGTGA. This CDR3 contains 15 residues. With 2 bases removed from V and 0 bases from J, the gap between germline ends came to 8 bases. This chain's CDR3 is CASSLYADSYNEQFF. The DNA for the CDR3 is TGTGCCAGCAGCTTATACGCGGACTCCTACAATGAGCAGTTCTTC.

DNA for the CDR3: TGTGCCAGCTCAAGCCGGGAAATCAACATTGACGAGCAGTACTTC. Translating gives CASSSREINIDEQYF. The rearrangement joins TRBV18 to TRBJ2-7; possibly TRBD2 for D (5 bases). The V end was cut by 5 bases, the J end by 5 bases, with 19 bases between. Germline loops: CDR1 KGHSH, CDR2 LQKENI. The CDR3 is 15 residues long. Based on the CDR3 plus reference TRBV18 and TRBJ2-7, the full variable domain is NAGVMQNPRHLVRRRGQEARLRCSPMKGHSHVYWYRQLPEEGLKFMVYLQKENIIDESGMPKERFSAEFPKEGPSILRIQQVVRGDSAAYFCASSSREINIDEQYFGPGTRLTVT.

The V gene is TRBV14, the J gene TRBJ1-3; 7 positions agree with TRBD1. J lost 0 bases, V lost 3 bases, and 2 bases had no gene match. Germline V gives CDR1 SGHDN, CDR2 FVKESK. This CDR3 spans 15 amino acids. The CDR3 DNA sequence: TGTGCCAGCAGCCAGGGACAGTACTCTGGAAACACCATATATTTT. The encoded protein is CASSQGQYSGNTIYF.

This chain links TRBV28 with TRBJ1-1; TRBD1 might be the D (6 bases). This CDR3 has 15 amino acids. V lost 3 bases, J lost 4 bases, and 15 bases lay in between. Germline V gene sequence: CDR1 MDHEN, CDR2 SYDVKM. The CDR3 DNA sequence: TGTGCCAGCAGTTTCAGGGTAGGGGGGGGCACTGAAGCTTTCTTT. Its translation is CASSFRVGGGTEAFF.

The chain joins TRBV28 to TRBJ2-5, with D uncertain. The CDR3 length is 14 residues. Germline CDR1 MDHEN, CDR2 SYDVKM. V was clipped by 7 bases and J by 4 bases, with 16 bases between them. The CDR3 sequence is CASIKAYAGETQYF. DNA of the CDR3: TGTGCCAGCATTAAAGCTTACGCAGGAGAGACCCAGTACTTC.

The rearrangement uses TRBV19 and TRBJ1-6; D remains unclear. This CDR3 is built from 15 residues. CDR1 and CDR2 (germline): LNHDA, SQIVND (reference sequence). Between the trimmed V and J ends, which lost 3 bases and 10 bases, there was a span of 16 bases. The CDR3 nucleotides are TGTGCCAGTAGTATCGGCGGATACGGCCTGTCACCCCTCCACTTT. It specifies CASSIGGYGLSPLHF.